This TCR beta chain is drawn from a study of T cell responses to AZD1222 COVID-19 vaccine. Study-wide results and caveats: White British people made up most donors, females outnumbered males, and clonal diversity was possibly underestimated. Breadth and depth of Spike-specific TCRs rose after two AZD1222 doses. Nearly half of spike-specific TCRs reportedly target variant regions that are unmutated in the B.1.351 and B.1.1.7 variants.

Measured with immunoSEQ multiplex PCR; TCRdb has only the in-frame clones, and not every one. The table has 150,000 to 200,000 clones, around 87% seen once; the top ten hold 2.5% to 3%. This CDR3 is built from 14 residues. Germline V gene lookup returns CDR1 MDHEN and CDR2 SYDVKM. Deletions cut 5 bases from V and 8 bases from J, with 15 bases between. A remark on this clone: Its specificity is not known.

The material sequenced was peripheral blood, taken on day 0 of MenACWY control vaccination. The sequence came from an adult in good health. The chain carries TRBV28 and TRBJ1-4, with D perhaps matching TRBD1 (5 bases). DNA of the CDR3: TGTGCCAGCAGTCCTCCCTGGGGGGGGGAAAAACTGTTTTTT. Its translation: CASSPPWGGEKLFF.